Below are 17 T cell receptor beta chains sequenced from a single sample in a study of early T cells in non-severe SARS-CoV-2 infection. TCRdb passed the 5' RACE reads through MiXCR, listing each CDR3 protein once. Among 76,000 or so distinct CDR3 sequences listed, 11% were seen once. Sequencing was performed on whole blood. These receptors were collected from an adult who was a healthcare worker with PCR-confirmed SARS-CoV-2 infection or an uninfected control (not recorded which).

The rearrangement joins TRBV6-6 to TRBJ1-5; D might be TRBD1 (5 bases). V shed 3 bases and J shed 0 bases, with 9 bases lying between them. The CDR3 has 15 residues. The germline CDR1 and CDR2 sequences are MNHNY and SVGAGI (reference sequence). This CDR3 reads CASSYGGYSNQPQHF. CDR3 sequence (DNA): TGTGCCAGCAGTTATGGGGGTTATAGCAATCAGCCCCAGCATTTT.

J is TRBJ2-5 and V is TRBV6-6, with a weak D call TRBD2 (5 bases). Germline V gene data show CDR1 as MNHNY and CDR2 as SVGAGI (reference sequence). V was pared by 4 bases and J by 0 bases, with 15 bases between. The CDR3 length is 16 residues. The CDR3 protein is CASSSRLRVDQETQYF. In DNA, the CDR3 is TGTGCCAGCAGTTCCCGACTGCGGGTGGACCAAGAGACCCAGTACTTC.

This clonotype was recorded many times. The rearrangement uses TRBV5-1 and TRBJ2-7, with unresolved D. V lost 1 base and J lost 0, with 5 bases in between. The CDR3 is 13 residues long. Germline V CDR1 and CDR2: SGHRS, YFSETQ. The CDR3 sequence: CASSLLDSYEQYF. The CDR3 DNA is TGCGCCAGCAGCTTGTTAGACTCCTACGAGCAGTACTTC.

This clonotype showed up many times. The gene calls are TRBV6-6 and TRBJ2-3; unclear D gene. From germline, CDR1 is MNHNY and CDR2 SVGAGI (reference sequence). The CDR3 runs to 14 residues. Trimming pared 9 bases from V and 0 bases from J, leaving 13 bases between. CDR3 sequence (DNA): TGTGCCAGTCGGACCAGTGATAGCACAGATACGCAGTATTTT. Its translation: CASRTSDSTDTQYF.

This clonotype was seen a handful of times. The chain employs TRBV10-2 and TRBJ1-1; D is perhaps TRBD1 (5 bases). This CDR3 is built from 14 residues. V was pared by 3 bases and J by 5 bases, with 13 bases between. Germline V lookup: CDR1 WSHSY, CDR2 SAAADI. The CDR3 DNA sequence: TGCGCCAGCAGTGATTTAGGGGTTTGGACTGAAGCTTTCTTT. Translation: CASSDLGVWTEAFF.

This clonotype was picked up a small number of times. J is TRBJ1-2 and V is TRBV20-1, with 7 bases that match TRBD1. The CDR3 contains 11 residues. The ends lost 6 bases at V and 13 bases at J; junction bases unmatched: 11. Germline lookup yields CDR1 DFQATT and CDR2 SNEGSKA (reference sequence). The CDR3, as DNA: TGCAGTGCCAAACCCACAGGGGTAGTCACCTTC. Translated: CSAKPTGVVTF.

This clonotype was detected ten times or more. This chain connects TRBV12-3 or TRBV12-4 to TRBJ1-1; 8 nucleotides match TRBD1. V gave up 6 bases and J gave up 6 bases; unmatched junction bases: 9. The CDR3 consists of 14 residues. This CDR3 reads CASSPGQVGAEAFF. CDR3 in DNA: TGTGCCAGCAGCCCGGGACAGGTGGGGGCTGAAGCTTTCTTT.

This clonotype has ten or more counts. The genes are TRBV20-1 and TRBJ2-7, with TRBD1 identical over 8 bases. The germline CDR1 and CDR2 sequences are DFQATT and SNEGSKA (reference sequence). The V gene end was trimmed by 0 bases and the J gene end by 6 bases; junction bases not matched to a gene: 10. The CDR3 contains 15 residues. CDR3 amino acids: CSARDYGQGGIEQYF. The CDR3, as DNA: TGCAGTGCTAGAGATTACGGACAGGGAGGAATCGAGCAGTACTTC.

The J gene is TRBJ1-1, the V gene TRBV29-1; D perhaps matches TRBD1 (5 bases). CDR1 is SQVTM, CDR2 ANQGSEA, per germline. The CDR3 loop spans 13 amino acids. The germline V and J ends were trimmed by 8 bases and 1 base, with 14 bases remaining between them. The CDR3 sequence is CSPQRGSNTEAFF. CDR3 bases: TGCAGCCCGCAGAGGGGTTCGAACACTGAAGCTTTCTTT.

This clonotype has just a few counts. The V and J genes are TRBV5-4 and TRBJ2-7; a weak D match, TRBD1 (6 bases). CDR1 and CDR2 from the germline V gene are SGHNT and YYREEE (reference sequence). CDR3 length: 14 amino acids. Trimming shortened V by 2 bases and J by 8 bases, and 17 bases separated the two germline ends. CDR3 loop: CASSLSPRGEKQYF. As DNA, the CDR3 is TGTGCCAGCAGCTTATCCCCCAGGGGAGAAAAGCAGTACTTC.

This clonotype has only a few counts. CDR3 protein: CAIIVPGHYGYTF. The CDR3 nucleotides are TGTGCCATCATTGTCCCGGGACACTATGGCTACACCTTC. The chain is built from TRBV24-1 and TRBJ1-2; TRBD1 is a possible D gene (5 bases). CDR3 length: 13 residues. The V end was cut by 11 bases, the J end by 3 bases, with 15 bases between. Germline CDR1 reads KGHDR; CDR2 reads SFDVKD.

This clonotype was detected many times. The chain couples TRBV4-1 to TRBJ2-2; D not certain. The CDR3 extends over 14 amino acids. Germline values: CDR1 MGHRA, CDR2 YSYEKL. V lost 4 bases, J lost 3 bases, and 9 bases lay in between. CDR3 amino acids: CASSPPRDTGELFF. In nucleotides, the CDR3 is TGCGCCAGCAGCCCCCCCCGGGACACCGGGGAGCTGTTTTTT.

This chain joins TRBV18 and TRBJ1-2; no firm D call. The CDR3 length is 13 residues. Between the trimmed V and J ends, which lost 6 bases and 6 bases, there was a span of 14 bases. Germline lookup yields CDR1 KGHSH and CDR2 LQKENI. The CDR3 loop is CASSPDMSHGYTF. The CDR3 coding sequence is TGTGCCAGCTCCCCGGATATGAGCCATGGCTACACCTTC.

The chain uses TRBV6-2 or TRBV6-3 and TRBJ2-2; 9 positions match TRBD1. Germline V CDR1 and CDR2: MNHEY, SVGEGT. The CDR3 is 15 residues long. J gave up 0 bases and V 6 bases, and 2 bases lay outside the gene matches. The CDR3 nucleotides read TGTGCCAGCAGCAGGACAGGGGCGAACACCGGGGAGCTGTTTTTT. It yields the protein CASSRTGANTGELFF.

The CDR3 DNA is TGTGCCAGCAGTCGCTCTAGCGGGGGGGCCACGGATGAGCAGTTCTTC. Encoded protein: CASSRSSGGATDEQFF. The rearrangement joins TRBV6-5 to TRBJ2-1; 12 bases are a match to TRBD2. Germline V lookup: CDR1 MNHEY, CDR2 SVGAGI. CDR3 length equals 16 residues. The V and J ends lost 5 bases and 8 bases, in that order; junction bases with no gene match: 10.

This clonotype was found a few times. This CDR3 reads CSGLQETQYF. The CDR3 bases are TGCAGCGGTCTCCAAGAGACCCAGTACTTC. The V gene is TRBV29-1, the J gene TRBJ2-5, with no clear D. This CDR3 is built from 10 residues. Trimming removed 7 bases from V and 1 base from J, with 4 bases in between. CDR1 SQVTM and CDR2 ANQGSEA come from the germline V gene.

This clonotype was picked up many times. The chain recombines TRBV7-9 with TRBJ1-5, with a weak D call TRBD1 (6 bases). Per the germline V gene, CDR1 is SEHNR and CDR2 is FQNEAQ (reference sequence). This CDR3 comprises 16 residues. The V end lost 5 bases, the J end lost 2 bases, and 16 bases lay between the germline ends. The CDR3 DNA is TGTGCCAGCAGCGACCAACGGACAGCCCGCAATCAGCCCCAGCATTTT. Translation: CASSDQRTARNQPQHF.